This T cell receptor beta chain came from a study of technical replicates of blood from several donors. TCRdb's table, derived via immunoSEQ multiplex PCR, lists solely in-frame clones and lacks some. The sample has approximately 74,000 clones, roughly 88% seen once. In germline, CDR1 is LGHNA, CDR2 YSLEER. V shed 3 bases and J shed 6 bases, with 24 bases lying between them. The CDR3 consists of 18 residues. V gene TRBV4-3 combines with J gene TRBJ2-1, with D possibly being TRBD1 (6 bases). The specimen was PBMCs. The source of this sequence is a human donor in good health. Some clones in this sample may be carry-over from other donors' samples. CDR3 nucleotide sequence: TGCGCCAGCAGCCACTTACCCCCCGTGAGGGGGAGCCGCAATGAGCAGTTCTTC. This encodes CASSHLPPVRGSRNEQFF.